The 2 T cell receptor beta chains given below trace back to one sample, sequenced in a study of blood T cell repertoires in COVID-19. The protocol was immunoSEQ multiplex PCR, while the TCRdb copy is restricted to in-frame clones and leaves out a portion. In the table there are 90,000 to 95,000 clones, around 88% of which are singletons. The sequenced sample was peripheral blood. All receptors come from a woman aged 70-85 years with acute or convalescent COVID-19.

The chain employs TRBV9 and TRBJ2-6, with D uncertain. Germline V gene lookup returns CDR1 SGDLS and CDR2 YYNGEE. Trimming left V 9 bases short and J 1 base short, with 14 bases between. The CDR3 is made up of 15 amino acids. The CDR3 region is CATRRGDSGANVLTF. DNA of the CDR3: TGTGCCACTCGTAGAGGAGATTCTGGGGCCAACGTCCTGACTTTC.

The J gene is TRBJ2-1, the V gene TRBV28; TRBD2 might be the D (6 bases). Deletions cut 4 bases from V and 4 bases from J, with 14 bases between. The CDR3 has 15 amino acids. Germline CDR1 reads MDHEN; CDR2 reads SYDVKM. CDR3: CASSWGTSGYNEQFF. The CDR3 nucleotides are TGTGCCAGCAGTTGGGGGACTTCGGGGTACAATGAGCAGTTCTTC.